This T cell receptor (beta chain) was sequenced for a study of tumor and adjacent non-tumor tissue in lung cancer. In the study overall: The patients, some ten men and roughly 5 women, were about 30 to 85 with stage I to III disease. Each sample yielded 4 million to 5 million productive TCRbeta reads on average. Study conclusions and caveats: Normal lung showed higher cumulative top 100 clone frequency than tumor. Significantly higher TCR diversity was found in tumor than normal lung.

The library came from three nested PCR rounds adapted from ARM-PCR protocols. TCRdb re-derived calls from the multiplex PCR reads in MiXCR, one entry per CDR3 protein. The repertoire holds around 99,000 distinct CDR3 sequences, with 75% as singletons. CDR1 and CDR2 (germline): SQVTM, ANQGSEA. CDR3 length: 13 amino acids. Trimming pared 4 bases from V and 6 bases from J, leaving 16 bases between. No cell sorting was done before RNA was extracted from the tissue. A note on this clonotype: Its target is unknown.

The sequencing sample was made of lung tumor tissue. The chain links TRBV29-1 to TRBJ2-7, with D unresolved. The sequence came from a woman between 55 and 75 years old with non-small cell lung cancer. Written as DNA, the CDR3 is TGCAGCGTTGTGGGCCAAAGAGTCAGCGAGCAGTACTTC. Translation gives CSVVGQRVSEQYF.